The clone carrying this T cell receptor beta chain was seen more than once but under ten times. What it recognizes is unknown. TCRdb's table, derived via immunoSEQ multiplex PCR, lists solely in-frame clones and lacks some. The sample lists 850,000 to 1,100,000 clones, approximately 77% seen once, with about 0.94% in the top ten. These data belong to a study of shared clonotypes between healthy human individuals. Overall study findings and caveats: A handful of donors held around 5% of naive CD4 clonotypes in common. It was expected that sequencing depth would affect clonotype sharing among donors.

J lost 8 bases, V lost 10 bases, and 12 bases had no gene match. CDR1 MNHNY and CDR2 SVGAGI come from the germline V gene (reference sequence). The CDR3 totals 14 residues. Researchers partitioned CD4+ cells into CD45RA+ naive and CD45RA-negative memory subsets. V usage is TRBV6-6 and J usage is TRBJ1-3; TRBD1 aligns across 9 bases. The sequenced sample was memory CD4+ T cells from PBMCs. Specified subset: CD45RA-negative fraction. This TCR derives from a young man in good health. Some clones in this sample may be carry-over from other donors' samples. The CDR3 spells CATASGTGIHTIYF. CDR3 in DNA: TGTGCCACCGCTTCCGGGACAGGGATACACACCATATATTTT.